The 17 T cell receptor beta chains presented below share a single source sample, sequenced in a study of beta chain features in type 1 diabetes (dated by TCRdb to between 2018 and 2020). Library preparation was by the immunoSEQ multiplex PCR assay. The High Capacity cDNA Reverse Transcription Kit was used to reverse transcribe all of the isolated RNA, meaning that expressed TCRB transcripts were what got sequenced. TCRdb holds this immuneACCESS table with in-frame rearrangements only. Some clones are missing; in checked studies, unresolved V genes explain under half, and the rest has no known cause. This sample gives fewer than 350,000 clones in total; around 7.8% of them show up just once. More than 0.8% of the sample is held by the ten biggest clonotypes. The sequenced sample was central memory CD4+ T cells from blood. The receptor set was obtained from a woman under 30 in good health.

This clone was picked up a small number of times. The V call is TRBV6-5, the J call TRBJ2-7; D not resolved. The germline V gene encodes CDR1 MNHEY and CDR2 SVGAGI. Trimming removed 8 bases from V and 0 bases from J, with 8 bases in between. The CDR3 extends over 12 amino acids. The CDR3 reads CASYSFSYEQYF. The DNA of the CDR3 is TGTGCCAGCTACTCCTTCTCCTACGAGCAGTACTTC.

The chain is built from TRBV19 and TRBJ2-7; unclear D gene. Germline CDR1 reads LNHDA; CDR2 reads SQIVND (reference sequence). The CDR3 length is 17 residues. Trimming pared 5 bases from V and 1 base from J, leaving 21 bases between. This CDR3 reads CASSLISGLGRSYEQYF. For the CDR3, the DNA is TGTGCCAGTAGTTTAATATCCGGGCTCGGGCGGTCCTACGAGCAGTACTTC.

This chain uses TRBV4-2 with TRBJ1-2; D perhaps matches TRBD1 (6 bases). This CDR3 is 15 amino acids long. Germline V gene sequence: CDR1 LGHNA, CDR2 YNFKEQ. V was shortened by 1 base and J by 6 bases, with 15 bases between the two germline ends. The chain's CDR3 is CASSQGYEGGHGYTF. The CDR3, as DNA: TGTGCCAGCAGCCAAGGGTACGAGGGGGGGCATGGCTACACCTTC.

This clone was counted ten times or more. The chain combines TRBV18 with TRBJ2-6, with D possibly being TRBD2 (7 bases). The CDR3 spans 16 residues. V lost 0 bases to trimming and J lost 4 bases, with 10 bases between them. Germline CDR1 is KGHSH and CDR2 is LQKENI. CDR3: CASSPPRGAGANVLTF. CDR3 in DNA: TGTGCCAGCTCACCACCTCGGGGGGCAGGGGCCAACGTCCTGACTTTC.

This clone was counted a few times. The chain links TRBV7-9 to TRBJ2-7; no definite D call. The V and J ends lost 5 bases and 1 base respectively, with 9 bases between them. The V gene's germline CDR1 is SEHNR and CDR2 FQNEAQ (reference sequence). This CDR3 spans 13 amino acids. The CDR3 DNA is TGTGCCAGCAGCAGACGGTCGTCCTACGAGCAGTACGTC. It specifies CASSRRSSYEQYV.

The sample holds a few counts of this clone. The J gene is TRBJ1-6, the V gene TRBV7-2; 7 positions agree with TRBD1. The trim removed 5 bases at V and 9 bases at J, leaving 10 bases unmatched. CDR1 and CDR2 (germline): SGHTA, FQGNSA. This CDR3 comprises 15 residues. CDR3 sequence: CASSTEPGQFSPLHF. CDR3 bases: TGTGCCAGCAGCACAGAACCGGGACAGTTTTCACCCCTCCACTTT.

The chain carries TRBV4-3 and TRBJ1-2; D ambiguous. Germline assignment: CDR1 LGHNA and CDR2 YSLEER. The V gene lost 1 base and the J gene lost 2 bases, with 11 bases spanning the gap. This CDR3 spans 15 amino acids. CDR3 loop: CASSQAHLANYGYTF. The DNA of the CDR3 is TGCGCCAGCAGCCAAGCACACCTGGCCAACTATGGCTACACCTTC.

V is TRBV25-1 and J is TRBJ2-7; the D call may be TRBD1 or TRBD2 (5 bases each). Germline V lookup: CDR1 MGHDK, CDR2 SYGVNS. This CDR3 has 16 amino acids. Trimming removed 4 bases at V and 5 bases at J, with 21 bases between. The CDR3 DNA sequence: TGTGCCAGCAGTGCAGACCAGGACTCCCGGGGCCACGAGCAGTACTTC. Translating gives CASSADQDSRGHEQYF.

The CDR3 sequence: CASRGQGDDQPQHF. For the CDR3, the DNA is TGTGCCAGCCGGGGACAGGGCGACGATCAGCCCCAGCATTTT. The chain combines TRBV6-5 with TRBJ1-5; TRBD1 agrees at 9 bases. V dropped 8 bases and J dropped 5; count of bases not matched to a gene: 7. Germline assignment: CDR1 MNHEY and CDR2 SVGAGI. The length of the CDR3 is 14 residues.

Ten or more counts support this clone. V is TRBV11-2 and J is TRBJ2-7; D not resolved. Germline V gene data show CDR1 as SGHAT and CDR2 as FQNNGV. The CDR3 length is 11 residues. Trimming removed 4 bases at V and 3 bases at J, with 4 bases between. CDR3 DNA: TGTGCCAGCAGCTCGTACTACGAGCAGTACTTC. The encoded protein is CASSSYYEQYF.

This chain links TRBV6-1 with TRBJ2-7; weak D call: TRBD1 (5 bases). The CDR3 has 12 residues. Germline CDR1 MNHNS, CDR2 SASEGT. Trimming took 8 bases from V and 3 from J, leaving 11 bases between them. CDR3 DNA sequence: TGTGCCAGCGCCGACAGCTTCTACGAGCAGTACGTC. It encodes CASADSFYEQYV.

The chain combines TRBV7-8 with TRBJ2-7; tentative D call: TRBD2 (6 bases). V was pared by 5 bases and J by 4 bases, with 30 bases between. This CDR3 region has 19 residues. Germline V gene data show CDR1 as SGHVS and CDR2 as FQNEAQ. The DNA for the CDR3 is TGTGCCAGCAGCACCTCCCGGGACTCCCGTCCCTCGGAGAGATACGAGCAGTACTTC. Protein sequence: CASSTSRDSRPSERYEQYF.

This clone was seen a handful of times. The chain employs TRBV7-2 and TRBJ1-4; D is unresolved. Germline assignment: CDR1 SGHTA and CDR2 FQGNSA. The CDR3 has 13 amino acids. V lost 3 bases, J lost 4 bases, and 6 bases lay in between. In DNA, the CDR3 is TGTGCCAGCAGCTTGAGTTTTAATGAAAAACTGTTTTTT. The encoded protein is CASSLSFNEKLFF.

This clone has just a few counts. The CDR3: CASSYNERGTQYF. As DNA, the CDR3 is TGTGCCAGCAGCTATAATGAACGGGGGACCCAGTACTTC. The rearrangement joins TRBV13 to TRBJ2-5; D may be TRBD2 (5 bases). Germline V gene data show CDR1 as PRHDT and CDR2 as FYEKMQ (reference sequence). CDR3 size: 13 residues. Trimming took 4 bases from V and 7 from J, leaving 13 bases between them.

Here the CDR3 reads CASSKGQGASYEQYF. The DNA of the CDR3 is TGTGCCAGCAGCAAGGGACAGGGGGCTTCCTACGAGCAGTACTTC. The chain has TRBV5-6 and TRBJ2-7; TRBD1 matches at 12 bases. The germline V gene encodes CDR1 SGHDT and CDR2 YYEEEE. V was clipped by 4 bases and J by 1 base; unmatched bases: 3. The CDR3 loop spans 15 amino acids.

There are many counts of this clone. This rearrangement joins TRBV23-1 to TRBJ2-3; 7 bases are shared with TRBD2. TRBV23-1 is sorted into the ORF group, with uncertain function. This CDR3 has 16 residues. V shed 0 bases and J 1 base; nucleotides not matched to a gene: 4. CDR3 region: CASSQSPREGTDTQYF. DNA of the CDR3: TGCGCCAGCAGTCAATCTCCCCGGGAGGGCACAGATACGCAGTATTTT.

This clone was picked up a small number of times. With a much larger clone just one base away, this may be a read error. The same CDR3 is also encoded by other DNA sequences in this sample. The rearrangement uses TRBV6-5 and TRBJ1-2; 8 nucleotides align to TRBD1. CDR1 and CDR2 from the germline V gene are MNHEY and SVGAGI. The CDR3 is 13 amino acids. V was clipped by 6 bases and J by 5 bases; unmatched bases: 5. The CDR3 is CASSPTGDYGYTF. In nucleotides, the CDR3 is TGTGCCAGCAGCCCGACAGGGGATTATGGCTACACCTTC.